This T cell receptor (beta chain) was found in a study of cytomegalovirus exposure and HLA in healthy donors. Looking at the study overall: A subsequent analysis stated that the 100 to 150 validation repertoires were run on the same platform as the roughly 670 first-cohort repertoires.

In regard to this clone: What it binds is not known.

Overall study results and limits: A few chains tied to CMV proved CMV antigen-specific in vitro.

Libraries were prepared by immunoSEQ multiplex PCR; TCRdb keeps only in-frame clonotypes and omits some of them. Here the sample spans around 160,000 clones, 88% being singletons. The ends were cut back, 3 bases at V and 3 bases at J, with 7 bases in the middle. This CDR3 contains 12 residues. CDR1 SGHRS and CDR2 YFSETQ come from the germline V gene. Separate from the approximately 700-subject first cohort was the roughly 120-subject validation cohort, to which the donors belonged. The TCR sequence derives from a young man in good health and CMV-seronegative. The gene calls are TRBV5-1 and TRBJ2-7, with D perhaps TRBD1 (6 bases). Source material: PBMCs. The CDR3 sequence: CASSWDNYEQYF. DNA for the CDR3: TGCGCCAGCAGCTGGGACAACTACGAGCAGTACTTC.